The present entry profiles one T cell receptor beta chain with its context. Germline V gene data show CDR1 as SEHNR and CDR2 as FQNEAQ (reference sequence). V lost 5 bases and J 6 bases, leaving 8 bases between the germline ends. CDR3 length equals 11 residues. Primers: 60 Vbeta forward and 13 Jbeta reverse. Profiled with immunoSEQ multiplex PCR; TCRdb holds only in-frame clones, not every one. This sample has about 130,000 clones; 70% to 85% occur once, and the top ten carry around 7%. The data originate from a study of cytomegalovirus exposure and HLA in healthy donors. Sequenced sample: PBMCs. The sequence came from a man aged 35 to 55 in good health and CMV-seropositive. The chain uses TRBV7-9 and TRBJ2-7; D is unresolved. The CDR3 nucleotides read TGTGCCAGCAGCCTATCGATCGAGCAGTACTTC. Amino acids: CASSLSIEQYF.